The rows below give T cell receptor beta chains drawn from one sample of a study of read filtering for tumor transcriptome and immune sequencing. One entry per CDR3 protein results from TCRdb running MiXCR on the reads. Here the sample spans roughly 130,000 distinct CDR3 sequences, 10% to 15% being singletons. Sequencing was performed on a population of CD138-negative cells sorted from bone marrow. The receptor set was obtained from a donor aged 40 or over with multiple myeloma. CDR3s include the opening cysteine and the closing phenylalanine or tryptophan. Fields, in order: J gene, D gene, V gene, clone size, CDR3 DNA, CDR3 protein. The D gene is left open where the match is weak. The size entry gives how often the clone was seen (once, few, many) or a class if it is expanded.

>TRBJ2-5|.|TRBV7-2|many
TGTGCCAGCAGCTTAGCGGGAGTTGGCGGGGAGACCCAGTACTTC
CASSLAGVGGETQYF
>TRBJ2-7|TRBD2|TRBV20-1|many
TGCAGTGCTAGAGGACCCGCGGGACTAGCGGGGGGCTACGAGCAGTACTTC
CSARGPAGLAGGYEQYF
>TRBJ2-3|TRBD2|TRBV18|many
TGTGCCAGCTCACCACCAGCGGGGGGCACAGATACGCAGTATTTT
CASSPPAGGTDTQYF
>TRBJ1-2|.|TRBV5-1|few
TGCGCCAGCAGCTTATCCAGGTTCAACTATGGCTACACCTTC
CASSLSRFNYGYTF
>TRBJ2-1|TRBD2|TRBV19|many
TGTGCCAGTATGGCGCGCGGGAGGGGGAATGAGCAGTTCTTC
CASMARGRGNEQFF
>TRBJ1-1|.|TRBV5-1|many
TGCGCCAGCTGGCCCGGGAGTGGGGACACTGAAGCTTTCTTT
CASWPGSGDTEAFF
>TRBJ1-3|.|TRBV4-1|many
TGCGCCAGCAGCCAGAATAACCTTGGCAGTGGAAACACCATATATTTT
CASSQNNLGSGNTIYF
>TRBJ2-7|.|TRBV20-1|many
TGCAGTGCTAACCGACAAAACGAGCAGTACTTC
CSANRQNEQYF
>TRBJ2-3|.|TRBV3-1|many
TGTGCCAGCAGCCAAGGAGGGGGGGGCACAGATACGCAGTATTTT
CASSQGGGGTDTQYF
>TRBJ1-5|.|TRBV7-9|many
TGTGCCAGCAGCTTCGGCTCTAAAGGCAATCAGCCCCAGCATTTT
CASSFGSKGNQPQHF
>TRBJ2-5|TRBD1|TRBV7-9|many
TGTGCCAGCAGGCCGACAGGGCGACAAGAGACCCAGTACTTC
CASRPTGRQETQYF
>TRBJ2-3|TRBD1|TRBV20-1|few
TGCAGTGCCCCCCGGGACAGGGATGGTGCAGATACGCAGTATTTT
CSAPRDRDGADTQYF
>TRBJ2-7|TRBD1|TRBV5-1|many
TGCGCCAGCAGCACGACAGGGGCCGAGCAGTACTTC
CASSTTGAEQYF
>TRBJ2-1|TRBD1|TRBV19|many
TGTGCCAGTAGTGGGCAGGGGGCCTACAATGAGCAGTTCTTC
CASSGQGAYNEQFF
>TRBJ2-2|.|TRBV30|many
TGTGCCTGGAGTGGCGGGCTGGACACCGGGGAGCTGTTTTTT
CAWSGGLDTGELFF
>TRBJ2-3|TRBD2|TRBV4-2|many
TGTGCCAGCAGCCACACCCCGGGCCGGGAGGGGCTAGATACGCAGTATTTT
CASSHTPGREGLDTQYF